The 27 T cell receptor beta chains below come from one sample, sequenced in a study of control samples from healthy donors and cancer patients. Method: immunoSEQ multiplex PCR; TCRdb's copy keeps in-frame clones and lacks some. The sample has roughly 41,000 clones; approximately 94% are singletons. Sequenced material: blood. The receptors here all came from a man aged 60 to 69 in good health.

The chain has TRBV6-5 and TRBJ2-5, with 10 bases lining up with TRBD2. This CDR3 is 13 amino acids long. Germline CDR1 and CDR2: MNHEY and SVGAGI. With V trimmed by 10 bases and J by 1 base, 3 bases remained unmatched. For the CDR3, the DNA is TGTGCCACCCGGACTAGCGGCCAAGAGACCCAGTACTTC. As protein: CATRTSGQETQYF.

V and J are TRBV4-1 and TRBJ2-7; tentative D call: TRBD2 (7 bases). The germline CDR1 and CDR2 sequences are MGHRA and YSYEKL. The CDR3 spans 15 residues. The ends were cut back, 3 bases at V and 6 bases at J, with 18 bases in the middle. This CDR3 is CASSHGRGVSGEQYF. The DNA of the CDR3 is TGCGCCAGCAGCCATGGGAGGGGGGTCTCAGGCGAGCAGTACTTC.

The rearrangement links TRBV4-1 to TRBJ2-1, with 14 bases aligning to TRBD2. There are 17 residues in the CDR3. After removal of 4 bases from V and 2 bases from J, the junction contained 4 bases not matched to a gene. Germline loops: CDR1 MGHRA, CDR2 YSYEKL. The CDR3 coding sequence is TGCGCCAGCAGCCCAGGACTAGCGGGAGGTCCCTACAATGAGCAGTTCTTC. Translation gives CASSPGLAGGPYNEQFF.

The table lists this clone with a few counts. The genes are TRBV4-2 and TRBJ1-2; D is undetermined. Germline V gives CDR1 LGHNA, CDR2 YNFKEQ. Trimming took 0 bases from V and 7 from J, leaving 9 bases between them. The CDR3 has 13 residues. The DNA for the CDR3 is TGTGCCAGCAGCCAAGATATCAACAGTGGCTACACCTTC. This codes for CASSQDINSGYTF.

V usage is TRBV24-1 and J usage is TRBJ1-5, with no clear D. Germline V gene lookup returns CDR1 KGHDR and CDR2 SFDVKD. V was trimmed by 1 base and J by 8 bases, leaving 11 bases between them. There are 14 residues in the CDR3. CDR3 bases: TGTGCCACCAGTGATTTCGGATCGAGGGAGCCCCAGCATTTT. This gives the protein CATSDFGSREPQHF.

The rearrangement joins TRBV4-1 to TRBJ1-2; 8 bases fit TRBD1. This CDR3 contains 17 residues. Per the germline V gene, CDR1 is MGHRA and CDR2 is YSYEKL. Trimming removed 3 bases from V and 5 bases from J; junction bases left unmatched: 14. The CDR3 DNA reads as TGCGCCAGCAGCCAGACAGGGGAGCGTAGTTTAAGGTATGGCTACACCTTC. The encoded protein is CASSQTGERSLRYGYTF.

The chain couples TRBV7-9 to TRBJ2-5; D perhaps matches TRBD1 (6 bases). The V end was cut by 5 bases, the J end by 2 bases, with 9 bases between. Per germline, CDR1 SEHNR and CDR2 FQNEAQ (reference sequence). The length of the CDR3 is 13 residues. CDR3 residues: CASSRDTQETQYF. Written as DNA, the CDR3 is TGTGCCAGCAGCAGGGACACGCAAGAGACCCAGTACTTC.

This chain links TRBV18 with TRBJ2-3; TRBD2 matches 13 bases. The ends lost 2 bases at V and 6 bases at J; junction bases unmatched: 2. CDR3 size: 15 residues. Germline CDR1 reads KGHSH; CDR2 reads LQKENI. The CDR3 protein is CASSPTTSGRDTQYF. As DNA, the CDR3 is TGTGCCAGCTCACCAACGACTAGCGGGAGGGATACGCAGTATTTT.

The V and J genes are TRBV3-1 (or the pseudogene TRBV3-2) and TRBJ1-5; D call uncertain. Germline assignment: CDR1 LGHDT and CDR2 YNNKEL (reference sequence). The CDR3 has 13 amino acids. The germline V and J ends were trimmed by 0 bases and 7 bases, with 7 bases remaining between them. As DNA, the CDR3 is TGTGCCAGCAGCCAAGAGAGAAGGCAGCCCCAGCATTTT. Translated, it gives CASSQERRQPQHF.

The chain carries TRBV7-9 and TRBJ2-1, with 10 bases fitting TRBD2. The CDR3 is 16 residues long. CDR1 and CDR2 (germline): SEHNR, FQNEAQ (reference sequence). Trimming cost V 4 bases and J 7 bases; bases outside gene matches: 10. The CDR3 sequence: CASSSALVSGGNEQFF. The CDR3 DNA reads TGTGCCAGCAGCTCAGCTCTTGTTAGCGGGGGGAATGAGCAGTTCTTC.

The V gene is TRBV10-3, the J gene TRBJ2-2, with a weak D call TRBD2 (6 bases). Germline values: CDR1 ENHRY, CDR2 SYGVKD. Trimming took off 4 bases at V and 0 bases at J, with 12 bases between the two ends. This CDR3 is built from 16 residues. The chain's CDR3 is CAISGASATNTGELFF. The DNA for the CDR3 is TGTGCCATCAGTGGGGCTAGCGCTACGAACACCGGGGAGCTGTTTTTT.

V gene TRBV2 combines with J gene TRBJ2-7; 8 bases are shared with TRBD1. V gave up 2 bases and J gave up 0 bases; unmatched junction bases: 18. The length of the CDR3 is 20 residues. CDR1 and CDR2 (germline): SNHLY, FYNNEI. The CDR3 protein is CASSEIRAGGQIKSSYEQYF. The CDR3 DNA reads as TGTGCCAGCAGTGAAATTCGGGCAGGGGGCCAGATAAAATCCTCCTACGAGCAGTACTTC.

The chain is built from TRBV20-1 and TRBJ2-1; the D is unclear. The CDR3 has 10 amino acids. The ends were cut back, 3 bases at V and 6 bases at J, with 3 bases in the middle. Per the germline V gene, CDR1 is DFQATT and CDR2 is SNEGSKA (reference sequence). This chain's CDR3 is CSASRNEQFF. As DNA, the CDR3 is TGCAGTGCTAGCCGCAATGAGCAGTTCTTC.

V is TRBV6-8 and J is TRBJ2-7; D might be TRBD2 (6 bases). CDR1 is MNHGY and CDR2 is SAAAGT in the germline V gene. The CDR3 is 14 residues long. The V end was cut by 5 bases, the J end by 7 bases, with 18 bases between. The CDR3 DNA follows: TGTGCCAGCAGTCCAACGGGAGAGGTGGGGGAGCAGTACTTC. Its translation: CASSPTGEVGEQYF.

This clone was found once. This chain connects TRBV19 to TRBJ2-3; 9 bases fit TRBD2. The CDR3 runs 16 residues. V trimming: 1 base; J trimming: 4 bases; junction bases outside the gene matches: 6. Looked up from germline, CDR1 is LNHDA and CDR2 is SQIVND (reference sequence). The CDR3 is CASSIVGGRVADTQYF. The CDR3 DNA reads as TGTGCCAGTAGTATAGTTGGCGGGAGGGTGGCAGATACGCAGTATTTT.

J is TRBJ2-1 and V is TRBV11-3, with D tentatively TRBD1 or TRBD2 (5 bases each). Trimming stripped 1 base from V and 14 bases from J, with 18 bases between. CDR1 is SGHNT and CDR2 is YENEEA in the germline V gene. The CDR3 runs to 14 residues. CDR3 region: CASSLGTGLPDEFF. CDR3 bases: TGTGCCAGCAGCTTAGGAACGGGGCTCCCAGACGAGTTCTTC.

CDR3: CASSIDGTTGNTIYF. The CDR3 region has the DNA TGTGCCAGTAGTATTGACGGGACGACTGGAAACACCATATATTTT. V is TRBV19 and J is TRBJ1-3; maybe TRBD1 (5 bases). Trimming took off 3 bases at V and 2 bases at J, with 11 bases between the two ends. The germline gives CDR1 LNHDA, CDR2 SQIVND (reference sequence). The CDR3 runs to 15 residues.

Comments on this clone: An end of the junction differs from the germline gene, which may be a read error. The gene calls are TRBV28 and TRBJ2-7; TRBD1 aligns across 8 bases. The germline gives CDR1 MDHEN, CDR2 SYDVKM. The CDR3 spans 11 residues. The DNA for the CDR3 is TGTGCCAGCAGTTCGGACAGGGAACTAGCTTTC. Translation: CASSSDRELAF.

V is TRBV29-1 and J is TRBJ2-3; 7 nucleotides line up with TRBD1. Trimming removed 5 bases from V and 3 bases from J; junction bases left unmatched: 5. The CDR3 contains 13 residues. Germline CDR1 is SQVTM and CDR2 is ANQGSEA. In DNA form, the CDR3 reads TGCAGCGTTTTGAGACAGGGAACAGATACGCAGTATTTT. As protein: CSVLRQGTDTQYF.

For the CDR3, the DNA is TGTGCCAGCAGCTATCTTTTGGGTGCAACTAATGAAAAACTGTTTTTT. Translating it yields CASSYLLGATNEKLFF. The chain employs TRBV11-3 and TRBJ1-4; D gene unclear. Trimming left V 4 bases short and J 0 bases short, with 12 bases between. CDR1 is SGHNT, CDR2 YENEEA, per germline. This CDR3 is 16 amino acids long. The whole variable domain, remainder taken from reference TRBV11-3 and TRBJ1-4, is EAGVVQSPRYKIIEKKQPVAFWCNPISGHNTLYWYLQNLGQGPELLIRYENEEAVDDSQLPKDRFSAERLKGVDSTLKIQPAELGDSAVYLCASSYLLGATNEKLFFGSGTQLSVL.

The chain combines TRBV19 with TRBJ2-3, with 13 positions matching TRBD2. The CDR3 has 15 amino acids. Per the germline V gene, CDR1 is LNHDA and CDR2 is SQIVND (reference sequence). V shed 4 bases and J 8 bases; nucleotides not matched to a gene: 6. The DNA of the CDR3 is TGTGCCAGTAGTACAGGACTAGCGGGAGTGAGTACGCAGTATTTT. It translates to CASSTGLAGVSTQYF.

This chain connects TRBV19 to TRBJ1-2; 7 bases are a match to TRBD1. This CDR3 spans 13 amino acids. After removal of 8 bases from V and 6 bases from J, the junction contained 9 bases not matched to a gene. CDR1 is LNHDA, CDR2 SQIVND, per germline (reference sequence). CDR3 sequence reads: CASLEQGTDGYTF. The CDR3 DNA reads TGTGCCAGTTTAGAACAGGGGACGGATGGCTACACCTTC.

The rearrangement links TRBV19 to TRBJ2-4; 7 bases line up with TRBD1. The CDR3 is 17 residues long. CDR1 and CDR2 from the germline V gene are LNHDA and SQIVND (reference sequence). V lost 5 bases and J lost 4; bases outside the gene matches: 14. CDR3 coding DNA: TGTGCCAGTAGTCACAGCCTCAGGGGGATTAGGAAAAACATTCAGTACTTC. As protein: CASSHSLRGIRKNIQYF.

The chain uses TRBV3-1 (or the pseudogene TRBV3-2) and TRBJ2-3; D is possibly TRBD2 (6 bases). This CDR3 is 16 amino acids long. Per germline, CDR1 LGHDT and CDR2 YNNKEL (reference sequence). The V gene lost 1 base and the J gene lost 2 bases, with 13 bases spanning the gap. This chain's CDR3 is CASSQVAGLITDTQYF. CDR3 nucleotides: TGTGCCAGCAGCCAAGTCGCGGGACTGATCACAGATACGCAGTATTTT.

The chain recombines TRBV27 with TRBJ2-2; D perhaps matches TRBD1 (6 bases). The V end was cut by 4 bases, the J end by 4 bases, with 13 bases between. The CDR3 length is 15 residues. Germline lookup yields CDR1 MNHEY and CDR2 SMNVEV (reference sequence). CDR3 region: CASSWVGASTGELFF. CDR3 DNA: TGTGCCAGCAGTTGGGTGGGGGCAAGCACCGGGGAGCTGTTTTTT.

The chain has TRBV5-1 and TRBJ2-4; D perhaps matches TRBD1 (5 bases). Per germline, CDR1 SGHRS and CDR2 YFSETQ. V gave up 0 bases and J gave up 4 bases, with 8 bases separating them. The CDR3 runs 14 residues. CDR3 protein: CASSLGQTKNIQYF. The CDR3, as DNA: TGCGCCAGCAGCTTGGGACAGACAAAAAACATTCAGTACTTC. Full variable domain (rest looked up from reference TRBV5-1 and TRBJ2-4): KAGVTQTPRYLIKTRGQQVTLSCSPISGHRSVSWYQQTPGQGLQFLFEYFSETQRNKGNFPGRFSGRQFSNSRSEMNVSTLELGDSALYLCASSLGQTKNIQYFGAGTRLSVL.

The J gene is TRBJ2-5, the V gene TRBV14; D not resolved. The germline gives CDR1 SGHDN, CDR2 FVKESK. This CDR3 comprises 13 residues. V lost 0 bases, J lost 5 bases, and 7 bases lay in between. Here the CDR3 reads CASSQELMETQYF. As DNA, the CDR3 is TGTGCCAGCAGCCAAGAGCTGATGGAGACCCAGTACTTC.